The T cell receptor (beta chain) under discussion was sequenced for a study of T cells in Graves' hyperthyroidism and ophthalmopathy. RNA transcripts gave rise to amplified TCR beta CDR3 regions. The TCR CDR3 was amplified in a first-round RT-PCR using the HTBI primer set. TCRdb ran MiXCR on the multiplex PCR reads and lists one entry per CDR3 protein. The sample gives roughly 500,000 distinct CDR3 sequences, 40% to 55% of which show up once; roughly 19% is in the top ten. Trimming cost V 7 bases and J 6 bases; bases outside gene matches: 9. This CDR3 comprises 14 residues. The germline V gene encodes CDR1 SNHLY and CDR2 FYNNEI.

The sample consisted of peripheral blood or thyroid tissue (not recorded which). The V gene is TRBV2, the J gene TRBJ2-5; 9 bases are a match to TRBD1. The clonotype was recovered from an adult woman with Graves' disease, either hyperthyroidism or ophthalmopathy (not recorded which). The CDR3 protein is CASTDRGNEKTQYF. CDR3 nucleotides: TGTGCCAGCACCGACAGGGGGAATGAAAAGACCCAGTACTTC.